This TCR beta chain was recorded in a study of beta chain features in type 1 diabetes. The sequenced template was cDNA made from the entire isolated RNA. Using immunoSEQ multiplex PCR, the repertoire was profiled, and TCRdb retains in-frame clones only, with some absent. The table records more than 250,000 clones, 15% of them present only once. Germline V gives CDR1 SGHTA, CDR2 FQGNSA. The ends were cut back, 5 bases at V and 2 bases at J, with 13 bases in the middle. The CDR3 spans 15 residues. Study observations and caveats: In every one of the four CD4+ subsets, TCRB CDR3s were moderately but significantly shorter in Type 1 diabetes patients.

Worth noting for this clone: What it binds is not known.

This chain connects TRBV7-2 to TRBJ1-3; D possibly corresponds to TRBD1 (5 bases). This clonotype was obtained from a man in his late teens or twenties with type 1 diabetes. The specimen was naive CD4+ T cells from blood. The CDR3 loop is CASSVTGNTGNTIYF. Here the CDR3 DNA reads TGTGCCAGCAGCGTCACAGGCAATACTGGAAACACCATATATTTT.